The entry that follows covers one TCR beta chain sequence. Its antigen is not identified. The source of the sample is a study of T cell responses to AZD1222 COVID-19 vaccine. Study-level results: Spike was spanned by vaccine-associated CD4 TCRs, which were dominant at 160-218 and 743-854. Only a handful of people who got AZD1222 tested seropositive at baseline.

Data came from immunoSEQ multiplex PCR; TCRdb stores just in-frame clones and leaves some out. The sample consists of about 120,000 clones, 85% to 90% of them appearing once. The CDR3 is made up of 13 amino acids. Deletions cut 10 bases from V and 3 bases from J, with 14 bases between. The source is an adult in good health. The rearrangement joins TRBV12-3 or TRBV12-4 to TRBJ2-3, with D perhaps TRBD2 (5 bases). The sample was peripheral blood, taken on day 0 of AZD1222 vaccination. CDR3: CATRRRFTDTQYF. DNA of the CDR3: TGTGCCACCCGGAGGCGTTTTACAGATACGCAGTATTTT.